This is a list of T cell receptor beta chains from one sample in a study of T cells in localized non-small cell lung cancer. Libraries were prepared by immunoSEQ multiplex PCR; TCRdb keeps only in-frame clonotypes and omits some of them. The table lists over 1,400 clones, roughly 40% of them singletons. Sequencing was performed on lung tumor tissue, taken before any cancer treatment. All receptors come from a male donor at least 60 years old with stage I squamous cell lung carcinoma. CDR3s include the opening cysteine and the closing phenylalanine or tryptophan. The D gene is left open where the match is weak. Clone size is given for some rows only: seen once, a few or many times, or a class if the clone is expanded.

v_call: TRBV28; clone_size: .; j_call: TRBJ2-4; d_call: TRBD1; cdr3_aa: CASSSSGTGKNIQYF; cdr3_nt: TGTGCCAGCAGTTCATCCGGGACAGGGAAAAACATTCAGTACTTC
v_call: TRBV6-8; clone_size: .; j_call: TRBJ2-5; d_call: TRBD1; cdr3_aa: CASSATQTGVGETQYF; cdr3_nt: TGTGCCAGCAGTGCCACCCAGACAGGGGTTGGAGAGACCCAGTACTTC
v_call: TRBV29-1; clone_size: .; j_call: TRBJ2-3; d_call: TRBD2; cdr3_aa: CSGAGGTDTQYF; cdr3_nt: TGCAGCGGGGCGGGGGGCACAGATACGCAGTATTTT
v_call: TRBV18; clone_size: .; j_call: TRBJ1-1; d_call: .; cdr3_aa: CASSPRREGTEAFF; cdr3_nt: TGTGCCAGCTCCCCTAGGAGGGAGGGCACTGAAGCTTTCTTT
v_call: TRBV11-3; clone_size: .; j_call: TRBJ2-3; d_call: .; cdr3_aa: CASSFAWGSTDTQYF; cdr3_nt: TGTGCCAGCAGCTTCGCCTGGGGGAGCACAGATACGCAGTATTTT
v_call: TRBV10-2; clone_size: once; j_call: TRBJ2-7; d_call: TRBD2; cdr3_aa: CASSSRGGEQYF; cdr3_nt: TGCGCCAGCAGTTCCCGGGGGGGCGAGCAGTACTTC
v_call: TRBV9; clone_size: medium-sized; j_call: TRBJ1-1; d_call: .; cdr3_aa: CASSEQGSTEAFF; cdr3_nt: TGTGCCAGCAGCGAACAGGGTTCAACTGAAGCTTTCTTT
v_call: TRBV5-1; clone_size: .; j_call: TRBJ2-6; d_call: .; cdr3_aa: CASSLSAGANVLTF; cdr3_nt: TGCGCCAGCAGCCTCTCCGCTGGGGCCAACGTCCTGACTTTC
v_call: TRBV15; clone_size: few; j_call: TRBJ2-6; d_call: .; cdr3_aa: CATSRQDGNSGANVLTF; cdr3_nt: TGTGCCACCAGCAGACAGGACGGGAACTCTGGGGCCAACGTCCTGACTTTC
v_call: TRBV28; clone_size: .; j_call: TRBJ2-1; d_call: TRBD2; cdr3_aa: CASSPNLAEANEQFF; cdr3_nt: TGTGCCAGCAGTCCCAATCTAGCGGAGGCGAATGAGCAGTTCTTC
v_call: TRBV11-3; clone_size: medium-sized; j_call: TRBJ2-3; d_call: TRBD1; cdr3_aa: CASSSSEGARLRDTQYF; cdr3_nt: TGTGCCAGCAGCTCAAGTGAGGGGGCGCGTTTGCGAGATACGCAGTATTTT
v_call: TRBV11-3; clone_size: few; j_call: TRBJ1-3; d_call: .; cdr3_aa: CASRGGGISGNTIYF; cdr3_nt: TGTGCCAGCAGGGGCGGGGGGATCTCTGGAAACACCATATATTTT
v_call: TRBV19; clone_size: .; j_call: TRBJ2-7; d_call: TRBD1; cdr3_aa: CASSSRRQGGSYEQYF; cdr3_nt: TGTGCCAGTAGTTCGCGCCGACAGGGCGGTTCCTACGAGCAGTACTTC
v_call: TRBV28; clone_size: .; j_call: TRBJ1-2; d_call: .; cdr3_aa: CATLQDNYGYTF; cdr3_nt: TGTGCCACCTTACAGGATAACTATGGCTACACCTTC
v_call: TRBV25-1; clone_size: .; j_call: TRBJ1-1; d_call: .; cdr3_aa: CASSVDSANTEAFF; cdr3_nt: TGTGCCAGCAGTGTGGACAGCGCTAACACTGAAGCTTTCTTT
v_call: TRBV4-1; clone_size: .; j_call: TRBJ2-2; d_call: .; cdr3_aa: CASGRGHGDTGELFF; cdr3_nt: TGCGCCAGCGGCCGCGGTCACGGGGACACCGGGGAGCTGTTTTTT
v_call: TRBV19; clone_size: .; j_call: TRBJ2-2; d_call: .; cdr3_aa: CASRTRSGGELFF; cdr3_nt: TGTGCCAGTAGGACTAGGTCGGGCGGGGAGCTGTTTTTT
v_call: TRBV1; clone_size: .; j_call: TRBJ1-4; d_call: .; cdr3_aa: CASSQGQHTTNEKLFF; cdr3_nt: TGCGCCAGCAGCCAAGGTCAACACACAACTAATGAAAAACTGTTTTTT
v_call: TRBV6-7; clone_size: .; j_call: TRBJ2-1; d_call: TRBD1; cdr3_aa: CASSSDRVTEQFF; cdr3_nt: TGTGCCAGCAGTTCGGACAGGGTCACTGAGCAGTTCTTC
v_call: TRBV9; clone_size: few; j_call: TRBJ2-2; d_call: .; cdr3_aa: CASSVFWASSGELFF; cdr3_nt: TGTGCCAGCAGCGTTTTCTGGGCCTCTAGCGGGGAGCTGTTTTTT
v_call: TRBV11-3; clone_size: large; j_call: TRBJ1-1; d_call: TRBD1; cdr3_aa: CASSGGTGINTEAFF; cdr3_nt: TGTGCCAGCAGCGGGGGGACAGGGATAAACACTGAAGCTTTCTTT
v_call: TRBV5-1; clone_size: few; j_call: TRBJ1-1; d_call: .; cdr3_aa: CASSSGGGENTEAFF; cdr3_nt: TGCGCCAGCAGCTCGGGGGGAGGGGAGAACACTGAAGCTTTCTTT
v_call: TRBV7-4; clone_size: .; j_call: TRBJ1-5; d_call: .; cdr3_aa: CASSPIQTFPQHF; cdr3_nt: TGTGCCAGCAGTCCCATCCAGACATTCCCCCAGCATTTT
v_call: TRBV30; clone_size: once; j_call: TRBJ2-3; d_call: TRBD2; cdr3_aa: CAWSVLLAGVGVTNTQYF; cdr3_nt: TGTGCCTGGAGTGTACTTCTAGCGGGAGTTGGGGTTACAAATACGCAGTATTTT
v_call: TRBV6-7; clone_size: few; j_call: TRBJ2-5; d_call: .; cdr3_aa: CASSSGPRETQYF; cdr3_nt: TGTGCCAGCAGTTCCGGACCGAGGGAGACCCAGTACTTC
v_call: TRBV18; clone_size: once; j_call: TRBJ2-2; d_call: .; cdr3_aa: CASSPDTGLVGELFF; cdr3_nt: TGTGCCAGCTCACCAGATACAGGGTTGGTCGGGGAGCTGTTTTTT
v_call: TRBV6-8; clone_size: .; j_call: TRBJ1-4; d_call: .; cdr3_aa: CASSYSGDEKLFF; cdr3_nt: TGTGCCAGCAGTTACTCGGGAGATGAAAAACTGTTTTTT
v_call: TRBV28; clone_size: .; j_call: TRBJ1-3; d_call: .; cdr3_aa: CASSSGVNSGNTIYF; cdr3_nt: TGTGCCAGCAGTTCCGGGGTAAACTCTGGAAACACCATATATTTT
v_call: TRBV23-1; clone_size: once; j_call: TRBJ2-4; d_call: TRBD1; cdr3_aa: CASSQSEKVRDRLHKNIQYF; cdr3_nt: TGCGCCAGCAGTCAATCGGAAAAGGTCCGGGACAGGCTCCACAAAAACATTCAGTACTTC
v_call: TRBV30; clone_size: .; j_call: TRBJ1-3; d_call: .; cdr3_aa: CACDSENRNTIYF; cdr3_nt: TGTGCCTGTGACTCCGAAAATCGAAACACCATATATTTT
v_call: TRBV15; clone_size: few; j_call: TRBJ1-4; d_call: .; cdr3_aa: CATSREWRTTTNEKLFF; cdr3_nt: TGTGCCACCAGCAGAGAGTGGAGGACGACAACTAATGAAAAACTGTTTTTT
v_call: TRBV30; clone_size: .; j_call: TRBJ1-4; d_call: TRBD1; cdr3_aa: CAWSVPGQGEKLFF; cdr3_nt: TGTGCCTGGAGTGTACCAGGACAGGGGGAAAAACTGTTTTTT
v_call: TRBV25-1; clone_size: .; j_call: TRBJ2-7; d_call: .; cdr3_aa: CASSDYFRDNSYEQYF; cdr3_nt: TGTGCCAGCAGTGACTACTTCCGGGACAACTCCTACGAGCAGTACTTC
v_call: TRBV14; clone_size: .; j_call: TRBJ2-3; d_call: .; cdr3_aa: CASSAVPPTDTQYF; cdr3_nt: TGTGCCAGCAGTGCGGTCCCCCCCACAGATACGCAGTATTTT
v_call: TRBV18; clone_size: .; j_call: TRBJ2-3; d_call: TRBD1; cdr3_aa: CASSPTGGSTDTQYF; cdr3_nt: TGTGCCAGCTCACCCACAGGGGGGAGCACAGATACGCAGTATTTT
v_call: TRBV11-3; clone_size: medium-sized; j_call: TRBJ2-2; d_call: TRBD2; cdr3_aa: CASSPRRLAGGGGELFF; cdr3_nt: TGTGCCAGCAGCCCAAGGAGGCTAGCGGGGGGCGGCGGGGAGCTGTTTTTT
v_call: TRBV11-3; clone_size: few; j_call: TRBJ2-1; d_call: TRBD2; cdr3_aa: CASSLFQAGLAPYNEQFF; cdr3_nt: TGTGCCAGCAGCTTATTTCAGGCGGGACTAGCGCCCTACAATGAGCAGTTCTTC
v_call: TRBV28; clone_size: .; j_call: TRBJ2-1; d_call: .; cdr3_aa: CASSFTRYEQFF; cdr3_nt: TGTGCCAGCAGTTTTACCCGTTATGAGCAGTTCTTC
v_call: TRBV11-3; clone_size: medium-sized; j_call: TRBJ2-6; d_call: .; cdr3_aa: CASSLVGVPGANVLTF; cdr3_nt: TGTGCCAGCAGCTTGGTTGGGGTCCCCGGGGCCAACGTCCTGACTTTC
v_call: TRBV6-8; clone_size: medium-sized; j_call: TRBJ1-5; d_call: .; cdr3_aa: CASSYSVDNGPQHF; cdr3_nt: TGTGCCAGCAGTTACTCTGTGGATAATGGGCCCCAGCATTTT
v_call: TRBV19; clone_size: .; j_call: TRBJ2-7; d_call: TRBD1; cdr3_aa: CASSLGQGENYEQYF; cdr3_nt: TGTGCCAGTAGCCTGGGACAGGGGGAAAACTACGAGCAGTACTTC
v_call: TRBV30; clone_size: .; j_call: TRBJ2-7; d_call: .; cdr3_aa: CAWSAVRDYEQYF; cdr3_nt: TGTGCCTGGAGCGCGGTTCGAGACTACGAGCAGTACTTC
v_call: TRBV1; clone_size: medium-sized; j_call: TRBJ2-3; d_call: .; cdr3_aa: CASSQQAGMGDTQYF; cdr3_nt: TGCGCCAGCAGCCAACAAGCAGGAATGGGAGATACGCAGTATTTT
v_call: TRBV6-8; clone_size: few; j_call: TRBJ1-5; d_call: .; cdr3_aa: CASIGGSQPQHF; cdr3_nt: TGTGCCAGTATAGGGGGAAGTCAGCCCCAGCATTTT
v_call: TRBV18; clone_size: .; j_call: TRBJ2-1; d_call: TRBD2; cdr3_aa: CASSPGRREAEQFF; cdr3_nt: TGTGCCAGCTCACCTGGTCGGCGGGAGGCTGAGCAGTTCTTC